This TCR beta chain was captured by sequencing in a study of T cell responses to AZD1222 COVID-19 vaccine. General study results and limits: Baseline antibody screening turned up just six seropositive AZD1222 recipients. Clonal diversity was possibly underestimated, and the donors were mostly white British, with more females.

Note on this clone: The antigen is unknown.

The CDR3 is made up of 16 amino acids. V gave up 4 bases and J gave up 4 bases; unmatched junction bases: 8. CDR1 is SGHAT, CDR2 FQNNGV, per germline. Generated by immunoSEQ multiplex PCR, the TCRdb table keeps only in-frame clones and is missing some. The sample has about 130,000 clones, around 91% seen once. This sequence was found in an adult in good health. The V and J genes are TRBV11-2 and TRBJ2-7, with 12 bases identical to TRBD2. This sample comprised peripheral blood, obtained on day 0 of MenACWY control vaccination. The CDR3 DNA reads as TGTGCCAGCAGCTCTGGGACTAGCGGGCCTTGGTACGAGCAGTACTTC. Encoded protein: CASSSGTSGPWYEQYF.